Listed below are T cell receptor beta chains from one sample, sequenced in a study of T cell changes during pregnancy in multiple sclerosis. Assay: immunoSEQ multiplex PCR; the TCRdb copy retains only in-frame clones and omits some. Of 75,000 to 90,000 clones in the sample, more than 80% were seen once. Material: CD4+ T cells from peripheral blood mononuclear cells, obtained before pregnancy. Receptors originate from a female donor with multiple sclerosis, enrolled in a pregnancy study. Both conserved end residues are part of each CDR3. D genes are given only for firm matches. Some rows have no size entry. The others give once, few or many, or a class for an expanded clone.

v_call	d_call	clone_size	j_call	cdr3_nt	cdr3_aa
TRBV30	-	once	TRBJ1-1	TGTGCCTGGGCCGACAGTACTGAAGCTTTCTTT	CAWADSTEAFF
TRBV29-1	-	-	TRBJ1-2	TGCAGCGCTATGCAGGGGACACAAAACTATGGCTACACCTTC	CSAMQGTQNYGYTF
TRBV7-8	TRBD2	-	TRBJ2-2	TGTGCCAGCAGCTTAAGTCCTAGCGGGGGGCCCTCGGGCACCGGGGAGCTGTTTTTT	CASSLSPSGGPSGTGELFF
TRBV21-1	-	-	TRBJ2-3	TGTGCCAGCAGCAAAGAACGGGACAGACTAGCGGGTCACACAGATACGCAGTATTTT	CASSKERDRLAGHTDTQYF
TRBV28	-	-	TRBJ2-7	TGTGCCAGCCAACCTACAGGGAGAGGGTCCTACGAGCAGTACTTC	CASQPTGRGSYEQYF
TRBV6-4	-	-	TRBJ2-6	TGTGCCAGCAGTACCAACACACGACAAAGTCGGGCCAACGTCCTGACTTTC	CASSTNTRQSRANVLTF
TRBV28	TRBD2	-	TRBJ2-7	TGTGCCAGCGCCCCCTTAACAGCGGGACCCCAATTC	CASAPLTAGPQF
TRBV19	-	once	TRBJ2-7	TGTGCCAGTAGTGACCCAACAGGGTCCGAGCAGTACTTC	CASSDPTGSEQYF
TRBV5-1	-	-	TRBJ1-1	TGCGCCAGCAGCTTGGCCATGGGCCGCCGGGGCACTGAAGCTTTCTTT	CASSLAMGRRGTEAFF
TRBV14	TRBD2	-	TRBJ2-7	TGTGCCAGCAGCCCTGGACTAGCCGATCGCGAGCAGTACTTC	CASSPGLADREQYF
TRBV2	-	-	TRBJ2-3	TGTGCCAGCAGTGCAGTAGATACGCAGTATTTT	CASSAVDTQYF
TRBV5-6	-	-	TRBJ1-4	TGTGCCAGCAGCTCCGGGGCTAATGAAAAACTGTTTTTT	CASSSGANEKLFF
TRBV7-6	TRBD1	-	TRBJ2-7	TGTGCCAGCAGCTTAGCGGAGGGACAGGGTAGTTACGAGCAGTACTTC	CASSLAEGQGSYEQYF
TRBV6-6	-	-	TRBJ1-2	TGTGCCAGCAGTCCCTCTTTTGTAGCTAACTATGGCTACACCTTC	CASSPSFVANYGYTF
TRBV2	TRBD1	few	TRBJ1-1	TGTGCCAGCAGTGAACAGGGGACAGGGGTGAACACTGAAGCTTTCTTT	CASSEQGTGVNTEAFF
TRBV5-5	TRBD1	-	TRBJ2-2	TGTGCCAGCACCCTTAGGGCAGGGGGTTACACCGGGGAGCTGTTTTTT	CASTLRAGGYTGELFF
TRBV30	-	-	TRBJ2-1	TGTGCCTGGAGTGTAGACGCGGACAATGAGCAGTTCTTC	CAWSVDADNEQFF
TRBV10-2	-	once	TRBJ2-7	TGCGCCAGCAGGGCCGCCAACGAGCAGTACTTC	CASRAANEQYF
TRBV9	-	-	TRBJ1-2	TGTGCCAGCAGCGTAGATCACTCGAACTATGGCTACACCTTC	CASSVDHSNYGYTF
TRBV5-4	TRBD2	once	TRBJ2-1	TGTGCCAGCAGCTTGGCTGTCCTAGCGGGAGCCGATGAGCAGTTCTTC	CASSLAVLAGADEQFF
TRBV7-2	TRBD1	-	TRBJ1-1	TGTGCCAGCAGCTCACAGGGGCGCAGGACTGAAGCTTTCTTT	CASSSQGRRTEAFF
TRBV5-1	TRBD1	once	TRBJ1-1	TGCGCCAGCAGCTTCGACAGGGCAGGGAACACTGAAGCTTTCTTT	CASSFDRAGNTEAFF
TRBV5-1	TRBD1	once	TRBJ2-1	TGCGCCAGCAGCTTGAGCGCGGGGACAGGCAATGAGCAGTTCTTC	CASSLSAGTGNEQFF
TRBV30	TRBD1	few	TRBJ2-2	TGTGCCTGGAGTGTCCGGGCAGGGGGAATAAGCACCGGGGAGCTGTTTTTT	CAWSVRAGGISTGELFF
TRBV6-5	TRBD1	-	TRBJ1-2	TGTGCCAGCAGTAGGGGACAGGGACGCTATGGCTACACCTTC	CASSRGQGRYGYTF
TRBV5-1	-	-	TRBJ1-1	TGCGCCAGCAGCTTGGTCGTACAGGGAGTTGTATATACTGAAGCTTTCTTT	CASSLVVQGVVYTEAFF
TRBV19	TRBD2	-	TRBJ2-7	TGTGCCAGTAGTGACCCGGGGACTAGCGGGACCTACGAGCAGTACTTC	CASSDPGTSGTYEQYF
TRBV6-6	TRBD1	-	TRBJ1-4	TGTGCCAGCAGTTACGCCAGGGACAGTTCTAATGAAAAACTGTTTTTT	CASSYARDSSNEKLFF
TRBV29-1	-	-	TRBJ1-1	TGCAGCGTCACCCCCGGAGCCTTCTTT	CSVTPGAFF
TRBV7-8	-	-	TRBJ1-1	TGTGCCAGCAGCTTAGTGACCACTACCGGCACTGAAGCTTTCTTT	CASSLVTTTGTEAFF
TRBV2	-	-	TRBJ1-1	TGTGCCAGCAGTGGAGCAGGGAGCGACACTGAAGCTTTCTTT	CASSGAGSDTEAFF
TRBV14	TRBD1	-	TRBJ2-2	TGTGCCAGCAGCCAACGACAGGGGAACACCGGGGAGCTGTTTTTT	CASSQRQGNTGELFF
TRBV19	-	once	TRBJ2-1	TGTGCCAGTAGTATGTCAGGGAATCCCTACAATGAGCAGTTCTTC	CASSMSGNPYNEQFF
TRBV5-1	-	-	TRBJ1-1	TGCGCCAGCAGCTTGGACTCGGGGGGGTTGAACACTGAAGCTTTCTTT	CASSLDSGGLNTEAFF
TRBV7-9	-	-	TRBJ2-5	TGTGCCAGCAGTTCAAGCAGGGGGGCAGAGACCCAGTACTTC	CASSSSRGAETQYF
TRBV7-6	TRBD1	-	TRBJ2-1	TGTGCCAGCAGCATTCTTGGACAGGCCCTCTACAATGAGCAGTTCTTC	CASSILGQALYNEQFF
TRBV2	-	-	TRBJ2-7	TGTGCCAGCAGTGAACAAGGGAGCTCCTACGAGCAGTACTTC	CASSEQGSSYEQYF
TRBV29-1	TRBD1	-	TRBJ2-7	TGCAGCGTTGAGGTAGGGGGCGGCTACGAGCAGTACTTC	CSVEVGGGYEQYF
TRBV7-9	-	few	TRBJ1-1	TGTGCCAGCACCTCCCTTACTGAAGCTTTCTTT	CASTSLTEAFF
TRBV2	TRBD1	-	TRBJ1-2	TGTGCCAGCAGCGCAGGACAGGGGGGCTACTATGGCTACACCTTC	CASSAGQGGYYGYTF